These T cell receptor beta chains were read from a single sample in a study of cytomegalovirus exposure and HLA in healthy donors. Here immunoSEQ multiplex PCR was the method, and the copy in TCRdb shows in-frame clones only, minus some. The sample gives 100,000 to 150,000 clones, about 85% of which show up once; 1.5% to 2% is in the top ten. Sequenced input: PBMCs. These receptors were taken from a boy aged 5-17 years in good health and CMV-seronegative. The CDR3 runs from the conserved cysteine through the conserved F or W. A D gene is named only where the DNA matches it firmly. Clone size is not always given. Where it is, it says once, few, many or a class for expanded clones.

V gene	J gene	D gene	clone size	CDR3 protein	CDR3 DNA
TRBV10-3	TRBJ2-1	TRBD1	-	CAITPGQNNEQFF	TGTGCCATCACCCCGGGACAGAACAATGAGCAGTTCTTC
TRBV7-3	TRBJ2-5	-	-	CASSSGYQETQYF	TGTGCCAGCAGCTCGGGGTACCAAGAGACCCAGTACTTC
TRBV6-5	TRBJ1-4	TRBD1	-	CASRRTGDEEKLFF	TGTGCCAGCAGAAGGACAGGGGACGAGGAAAAACTGTTTTTT
TRBV30	TRBJ2-7	TRBD1	once	CAWSEGTGAYEQYF	TGTGCCTGGAGTGAGGGGACAGGGGCCTACGAGCAGTACTTC
TRBV11-2	TRBJ2-7	-	-	CASSPAHSSYEQYF	TGTGCCAGCAGCCCCGCCCACAGTTCCTACGAGCAGTACTTC
TRBV11-2	TRBJ1-1	-	once	CASSSLAGGDTEAFF	TGTGCCAGCAGCTCCTTGGCGGGGGGCGACACTGAAGCTTTCTTT
TRBV19	TRBJ1-5	-	few	CASRDRDQPQHF	TGTGCCAGTAGGGACAGAGATCAGCCCCAGCATTTT
TRBV6-1	TRBJ2-2	-	-	CASNGQSTGELFF	TGTGCCAGCAACGGACAGTCCACCGGGGAGCTGTTTTTT
TRBV5-1	TRBJ2-7	TRBD2	-	CASSLAARTSPYEQYF	TGCGCCAGCAGCTTGGCCGCGAGGACTAGCCCCTACGAGCAGTACTTC
TRBV30	TRBJ1-5	TRBD1	-	CAWSAPDRDNQPQHF	TGTGCCTGGAGTGCCCCAGACAGGGACAATCAGCCCCAGCATTTT
TRBV19	TRBJ1-2	TRBD1	-	CASSSTIGTGKGYTF	TGTGCCAGTAGTTCGACAATCGGGACAGGCAAAGGCTACACCTTC
TRBV7-3	TRBJ1-6	-	-	CASSLSGGGNSPLHF	TGTGCCAGCAGCTTAAGCGGGGGCGGCAATTCACCCCTCCACTTT
TRBV11-2	TRBJ2-6	-	once	CASSLAGVAGANVLTF	TGTGCCAGCAGCTTAGCGGGAGTTGCTGGGGCCAACGTCCTGACTTTC
TRBV4-3	TRBJ2-1	TRBD2	-	CASSLPPGLAGVYNEQFF	TGCGCCAGCAGCCTACCTCCGGGACTAGCGGGAGTCTACAATGAGCAGTTCTTC
TRBV10-2	TRBJ1-1	-	-	CASSDLTDEAFF	TGCGCCAGCAGTGACCTTACAGATGAAGCTTTCTTT
TRBV27	TRBJ1-3	TRBD1	-	CASRLPDRVVHTIYF	TGTGCCAGCAGGCTCCCGGACAGGGTCGTTCACACCATATATTTT
TRBV4-1	TRBJ1-1	-	-	CASSQDHSNTEAFF	TGCGCCAGCAGCCAAGACCACAGCAACACTGAAGCTTTCTTT
TRBV6-4	TRBJ2-2	-	-	CASGPDYNTGELFF	TGTGCCAGCGGGCCGGACTACAACACCGGGGAGCTGTTTTTT
TRBV7-9	TRBJ2-3	TRBD2	-	CASSLMPLAGATDTQYF	TGTGCCAGCAGCTTAATGCCCTTAGCGGGGGCCACAGATACGCAGTATTTT
TRBV4-1	TRBJ1-1	TRBD1	-	CASSQGVGTGKAFF	TGCGCCAGCAGCCAGGGGGTGGGGACAGGTAAAGCTTTCTTT
TRBV4-2	TRBJ2-7	-	-	CASSQEGDISYEQYF	TGTGCCAGCAGCCAAGAAGGGGATATCTCCTACGAGCAGTACTTC
TRBV9	TRBJ1-2	TRBD1	-	CASSAQGAGYGYTF	TGTGCCAGCAGCGCACAGGGGGCGGGCTATGGCTACACCTTC
TRBV7-9	TRBJ2-7	-	-	CASSSALSYEQYF	TGTGCCAGCAGCTCAGCCCTGTCCTACGAGCAGTACTTC
TRBV4-3	TRBJ1-1	-	-	CASSQQLNTEAFF	TGCGCCAGCAGCCAACAGTTGAACACTGAAGCTTTCTTT
TRBV5-3	TRBJ2-1	-	-	CARSLGRGNEQFF	TGTGCCAGAAGCTTGGGTCGGGGGAATGAGCAGTTCTTC
TRBV4-3	TRBJ2-4	TRBD2	-	CASSLYGLAGGENIQYF	TGCGCCAGCAGCCTTTATGGACTAGCGGGGGGGGAAAACATTCAGTACTTC
TRBV7-3	TRBJ2-7	-	-	CASSLGGGTASYEQYF	TGTGCCAGCAGCTTAGGGGGCGGGACAGCCTCCTACGAGCAGTACTTC
TRBV20-1	TRBJ2-7	-	-	CSASVLSEQYF	TGCAGTGCCTCGGTTTTGAGCGAGCAGTACTTC
TRBV6-1	TRBJ1-5	-	few	CASSMSLGDNQPQHF	TGTGCCAGCAGTATGTCCTTAGGGGACAATCAGCCCCAGCATTTT
TRBV13	TRBJ2-1	TRBD1	-	CASSFGQGAQNEQFF	TGTGCCAGCAGCTTCGGACAGGGGGCGCAAAATGAGCAGTTCTTC
TRBV19	TRBJ2-7	TRBD1	-	CASSKADRAMDEQYF	TGTGCCAGTAGTAAGGCGGACAGGGCAATGGACGAGCAGTACTTC
TRBV7-9	TRBJ2-5	TRBD2	-	CASSQREQETQYF	TGTGCCAGCAGCCAGCGGGAACAAGAGACCCAGTACTTC
TRBV5-6	TRBJ2-7	TRBD1	-	CASRLRTGGDYEQYF	TGTGCCAGCAGACTCCGGACAGGGGGCGATTACGAGCAGTACTTC
TRBV14	TRBJ1-1	-	-	CASSQEGGRRGVTEAFF	TGTGCCAGCAGCCAAGAAGGGGGACGACGGGGGGTCACTGAAGCTTTCTTT
TRBV6-1	TRBJ2-3	-	-	CASLGKGEFADTQYF	TGTGCCAGCTTAGGGAAGGGAGAATTTGCAGATACGCAGTATTTT
TRBV7-9	TRBJ2-4	TRBD2	once	CASSSGGGALAKNIQYF	TGTGCCAGCAGCTCCGGCGGGGGGGCTTTAGCCAAAAACATTCAGTACTTC
TRBV7-7	TRBJ2-3	TRBD2	-	CASSSGLGPNTDTQYF	TGTGCTAGCAGCTCGGGACTAGGACCAAACACAGATACGCAGTATTTT